These 29 T cell receptor beta chains share one sample of origin, sequenced in a study of cytomegalovirus exposure and HLA in healthy donors. The PCR made use of 60 Vbeta and 13 Jbeta primers. Assay used: immunoSEQ multiplex PCR; TCRdb lists only in-frame clones, some missing. The data show about 89,000 clones, roughly 85% seen once. The sample was PBMCs. The receptors derive from a man aged 40-49 years in good health and CMV-seropositive.

With regard to this clone: Other DNA sequences in the same sample also yield this CDR3. The chain has TRBV5-1 and TRBJ1-2, with 9 bases identical to TRBD1. Per the germline V gene, CDR1 is SGHRS and CDR2 is YFSETQ. The CDR3 totals 12 residues. Germline trimming cut 4 bases from V and 6 bases from J; bases unmatched to any gene: 1. CDR3 loop: CASSRTGDGYTF. The CDR3 nucleotides are TGCGCCAGCAGCCGGACAGGGGATGGCTACACCTTC.

The chain couples TRBV5-1 to TRBJ2-7; 16 bases are a match to TRBD2. The CDR3 has 16 residues. Germline V lookup: CDR1 SGHRS, CDR2 YFSETQ. J gave up 6 bases and V 4 bases, and 7 bases lay outside the gene matches. The CDR3 is CASSPGTSGRAPEQYF. As DNA, the CDR3 is TGCGCCAGCAGCCCAGGGACTAGCGGGAGGGCCCCCGAGCAGTACTTC.

V and J are TRBV5-1 and TRBJ2-5; 7 bases match TRBD1. V shed 0 bases and J 7 bases; nucleotides not matched to a gene: 9. The germline CDR1 and CDR2 sequences are SGHRS and YFSETQ. The CDR3 is 15 amino acids. CDR3: CASSLAGTEKGTQYF. DNA of the CDR3: TGCGCCAGCAGCTTGGCCGGGACAGAGAAAGGGACCCAGTACTTC.

Note on this clone: Additional DNA sequences in this sample encode the identical CDR3. The chain recombines TRBV5-4 with TRBJ2-5; 7 nucleotides align to TRBD1. The J call is doubtful: the DNA matches TRBJ2-7 better. The CDR3 has 14 amino acids. Germline V lookup: CDR1 SGHNT, CDR2 YYREEE (reference sequence). The CDR3 here is CASSLGDSAYEQYF. CDR3 in DNA: TGTGCCAGCAGCTTGGGGGACAGCGCCTACGAGCAGTACTTC.

The chain combines TRBV2 with TRBJ1-1, with D possibly TRBD1 on 6 matching bases. The germline CDR1 and CDR2 sequences are SNHLY and FYNNEI. The CDR3 covers 14 residues. Trimming cost V 6 bases and J 1 base, with 12 bases left between them. The CDR3 spells CASRPGHENTEAFF. For the CDR3, the DNA is TGTGCCAGCAGACCGGGACACGAGAACACTGAAGCTTTCTTT.

The table lists this clone with a few counts. The J gene is TRBJ1-2, the V gene TRBV2; 11 bases line up with TRBD1. The CDR3 runs 13 residues. The trim removed 3 bases at V and 7 bases at J, leaving 1 base unmatched. Looked up from germline, CDR1 is SNHLY and CDR2 is FYNNEI. Here the CDR3 reads CASSDGTGGGYTF. The DNA of the CDR3 is TGTGCCAGCAGTGACGGGACAGGGGGTGGCTACACCTTC.

The gene calls are TRBV5-4 and TRBJ2-3; a possible D gene is TRBD1 (5 bases). The length of the CDR3 is 16 residues. V dropped 5 bases and J dropped 0 bases, with 16 bases sitting between them. Per germline, CDR1 SGHNT and CDR2 YYREEE (reference sequence). The chain's CDR3 is CASRFGRAPSTDTQYF. The CDR3 region has the DNA TGTGCCAGCAGATTCGGCAGGGCCCCTAGCACAGATACGCAGTATTTT.

The chain links TRBV4-2 to TRBJ1-1, with 7 bases aligning to TRBD1. CDR1 is LGHNA, CDR2 YNFKEQ, per germline. V shed 1 base and J 1 base; nucleotides not matched to a gene: 6. CDR3 length: 16 amino acids. CDR3 residues: CASSQGTGIQNTEAFF. Written as DNA, the CDR3 is TGTGCCAGCAGCCAAGGGACAGGTATCCAGAACACTGAAGCTTTCTTT.

The genes are TRBV28 and TRBJ2-7; D unresolved. Per germline, CDR1 MDHEN and CDR2 SYDVKM. CDR3 length equals 13 residues. The germline V and J ends were trimmed by 3 bases and 0 bases, with 6 bases remaining between them. The CDR3 reads CASSFGASYEQYF. The DNA of the CDR3 is TGTGCCAGCAGTTTCGGAGCCTCCTACGAGCAGTACTTC.

V usage is TRBV7-9 and J usage is TRBJ2-5; TRBD2 agrees at 11 bases. Germline CDR1 and CDR2: SEHNR and FQNEAQ (reference sequence). This CDR3 is 14 amino acids long. V shed 5 bases, J shed 4 bases, and the junction held 3 bases outside the gene matches. The CDR3 here is CASSRLAGGETQYF. The CDR3 region has the DNA TGTGCCAGCAGCCGTCTAGCGGGAGGAGAGACCCAGTACTTC.

The V call is TRBV28, the J call TRBJ1-5, with TRBD1 matching over 9 bases. J gave up 11 bases and V 7 bases, and 18 bases lay outside the gene matches. Germline CDR1 and CDR2: MDHEN and SYDVKM. The CDR3 covers 16 residues. For the CDR3, the DNA is TGTGCCAGCAATCTACAGGGGGCGCAGGCAGGGCAGGCCCAGCATTTT. It codes for CASNLQGAQAGQAQHF.

The J gene is TRBJ1-1, the V gene TRBV18, with 9 bases identical to TRBD1. CDR3 size: 16 residues. With 2 bases clipped from V and 0 bases from J, the junction kept 4 bases outside the gene matches. Germline-derived CDR1 and CDR2 are KGHSH and LQKENI. As DNA, the CDR3 is TGTGCCAGCTCACCAGGGACAGGGCCCATGAACACTGAAGCTTTCTTT. This encodes CASSPGTGPMNTEAFF. Filled out from reference TRBV18 and TRBJ1-1, the complete variable domain reads NAGVMQNPRHLVRRRGQEARLRCSPMKGHSHVYWYRQLPEEGLKFMVYLQKENIIDESGMPKERFSAEFPKEGPSILRIQQVVRGDSAAYFCASSPGTGPMNTEAFFGQGTRLTVV.

The CDR3, as DNA: TGTGCCAGCAGCCGACTGGGGACTAGAACCTACAATGAGCAGTTCTTC. Translation: CASSRLGTRTYNEQFF. The chain employs TRBV14 and TRBJ2-1, with TRBD2 identical over 8 bases. The CDR3 length is 16 residues. V gave up 4 bases and J gave up 2 bases; unmatched junction bases: 7. Germline V CDR1 and CDR2: SGHDN, FVKESK.

The chain employs TRBV6-6 and TRBJ1-5, with unresolved D. The germline V and J ends were trimmed by 4 bases and 3 bases, with 7 bases remaining between them. CDR1 is MNHNY and CDR2 is SVGAGI in the germline V gene (reference sequence). The CDR3 length is 13 residues. The CDR3, as DNA: TGTGCCAGCAGTTTGACTAACAATCAGCCCCAGCATTTT. It yields the protein CASSLTNNQPQHF.

The gene calls are TRBV6-5 and TRBJ1-1; D not certain. This CDR3 is 12 amino acids long. CDR1 MNHEY and CDR2 SVGAGI come from the germline V gene. Trimming removed 2 bases at V and 2 bases at J, with 3 bases between. For the CDR3, the DNA is TGTGCCAGCAGTTACCTTAACACTGAAGCTTTCTTT. It encodes CASSYLNTEAFF.

This rearrangement joins TRBV7-3 to TRBJ2-5; 10 positions match TRBD1. Germline assignment: CDR1 SGHTA and CDR2 FQGTGA. This CDR3 has 15 residues. Trimming took 5 bases from V and 1 from J; bases not matched to a gene: 4. The CDR3 nucleotides read TGTGCCAGCAGCCGGGGACAGGGGAGCCAAGAGACCCAGTACTTC. This translates into CASSRGQGSQETQYF. The variable domain in full, completed from reference TRBV7-3 and TRBJ2-5, reads GAGVSQTPSNKVTEKGKYVELRCDPISGHTALYWYRQSLGQGPEFLIYFQGTGAADDSGLPNDRFFAVRPEGSVSTLKIQRTERGDSAVYLCASSRGQGSQETQYFGPGTRLLVL.

The J gene is TRBJ2-7, the V gene TRBV6-5; 11 nucleotides line up with TRBD2. The CDR3 consists of 14 residues. J was trimmed by 2 bases and V by 5 bases; bases with no gene match: 2. In germline, CDR1 is MNHEY, CDR2 SVGAGI. CDR3 region: CASSVAGGPYEQYF. In DNA, the CDR3 is TGTGCCAGCAGTGTAGCGGGAGGGCCCTACGAGCAGTACTTC.

This clone was seen a handful of times. The rearrangement links TRBV5-6 to TRBJ1-4, with 9 nucleotides matching TRBD1. Germline CDR1 is SGHDT and CDR2 is YYEEEE. This CDR3 has 14 residues. The V and J ends lost 4 bases and 5 bases, in that order; junction bases with no gene match: 3. The CDR3 loop reads CASSQTGGNEKLFF. The CDR3 bases are TGTGCCAGCAGCCAGACAGGGGGAAATGAAAAACTGTTTTTT.

The CDR3 DNA sequence: TGTGCCAGCTCACCAGAAGTAAGAGATGGTTCACCCCTCCACTTT. Its protein is CASSPEVRDGSPLHF. The chain is built from TRBV18 and TRBJ1-6; D gene unclear. The CDR3 runs 15 residues. Looked up from germline, CDR1 is KGHSH and CDR2 is LQKENI. V was pared by 2 bases and J by 9 bases, with 14 bases between.

This rearrangement joins TRBV19 to TRBJ2-3; 8 positions match TRBD1. Germline loops: CDR1 LNHDA, CDR2 SQIVND (reference sequence). J was trimmed by 2 bases and V by 5 bases; bases with no gene match: 6. This CDR3 has 15 residues. The CDR3 region is CASSGGTGDTDTQYF. CDR3 nucleotides: TGTGCCAGTAGTGGGGGGACAGGCGACACAGATACGCAGTATTTT.

This chain uses TRBV14 with TRBJ2-7; D is uncertain. This CDR3 contains 13 residues. Germline V lookup: CDR1 SGHDN, CDR2 FVKESK. Trimming left V 1 base short and J 3 bases short, with 7 bases between. CDR3: CASSQVLGYEQYF. The CDR3 bases are TGTGCCAGCAGCCAAGTCCTAGGCTACGAGCAGTACTTC.

The chain employs TRBV7-9 and TRBJ2-7; 10 positions match TRBD2. Germline trimming cut 1 base from V and 2 bases from J; bases unmatched to any gene: 2. The germline V gene has CDR1 SEHNR and CDR2 FQNEAQ (reference sequence). The CDR3 totals 15 residues. The CDR3 is CASSLVTSGAYEQYF. The CDR3 region has the DNA TGTGCCAGCAGCTTAGTTACTAGCGGGGCCTACGAGCAGTACTTC.

V usage is TRBV30 and J usage is TRBJ1-1; TRBD1 matches at 12 bases. Germline V CDR1 and CDR2: GTSNPN, SVGIG (reference sequence). This CDR3 comprises 12 residues. The V gene end was trimmed by 7 bases and the J gene end by 13 bases; junction bases not matched to a gene: 10. The CDR3 protein is CAYNRDRGLGFF. The CDR3, as DNA: TGTGCCTACAACCGGGACAGGGGGCTTGGTTTCTTT. Complete variable domain (other parts from reference TRBV30 and TRBJ1-1): SQTIHQWPATLVQPVGSPLSLECTVEGTSNPNLYWYRQAAGRGLQLLFYSVGIGQISSEVPQNLSASRPQDRQFILSSKKLLLSDSGFYLCAYNRDRGLGFFGQGTRLTVV.

V gene TRBV7-9 combines with J gene TRBJ2-3, with 8 bases identical to TRBD1. V lost 2 bases and J lost 6; bases outside the gene matches: 7. Germline V gene sequence: CDR1 SEHNR, CDR2 FQNEAQ (reference sequence). CDR3 length: 15 amino acids. The CDR3 region has the DNA TGTGCCAGCAGCTTACCCAGGGGGCAATTGGATACGCAGTATTTT. This encodes CASSLPRGQLDTQYF.

The chain carries TRBV7-2 and TRBJ2-5, with D perhaps matching TRBD2 (7 bases). Trimming shortened V by 5 bases and J by 4 bases, and 26 bases separated the two germline ends. Germline-derived CDR1 and CDR2 are SGHTA and FQGNSA. CDR3 size: 18 residues. CDR3 nucleotide sequence: TGTGCCAGCAGCGCTGGGGGCGGGGCTAGCGGAAGGAGAGAGACCCAGTACTTC. Residues: CASSAGGGASGRRETQYF.

The gene calls are TRBV6-1 and TRBJ2-5; perhaps TRBD2 as D (6 bases). The CDR3 has 14 amino acids. V gave up 3 bases and J gave up 4 bases, with 12 bases separating them. Germline CDR1 reads MNHNS; CDR2 reads SASEGT. The DNA for the CDR3 is TGTGCCAGCAGTGATCCGGGGGTCGGAGAGACCCAGTACTTC. Translated: CASSDPGVGETQYF.

The chain carries TRBV27 and TRBJ2-2; 7 bases are a match to TRBD1. V shed 3 bases and J 6 bases; nucleotides not matched to a gene: 7. The CDR3 spans 15 residues. Germline CDR1 is MNHEY and CDR2 is SMNVEV (reference sequence). In nucleotides, the CDR3 is TGTGCCAGCAGTTTCGGTAGGGGGCAGGCCGGGGAGCTGTTTTTT. This translates into CASSFGRGQAGELFF.

Worth noting for this clone: Other nucleotide sequences in the sample specify the same CDR3. V is TRBV7-3 and J is TRBJ2-3, with D perhaps TRBD2 (5 bases). The V gene lost 3 bases and the J gene lost 4 bases, with 11 bases spanning the gap. This CDR3 comprises 14 residues. Germline loops: CDR1 SGHTA, CDR2 FQGTGA. The CDR3 region is CASSFGGPPDTQYF. CDR3 in DNA: TGTGCCAGCAGCTTTGGAGGACCCCCAGATACGCAGTATTTT.

The chain employs TRBV9 and TRBJ1-5; weak D call: TRBD1 (5 bases). This CDR3 region has 14 residues. V was trimmed by 0 bases and J by 2 bases, leaving 6 bases between them. Germline CDR1 and CDR2: SGDLS and YYNGEE. The CDR3 reads CASSVGGGNQPQHF. DNA for the CDR3: TGTGCCAGCAGCGTAGGGGGCGGCAATCAGCCCCAGCATTTT.